Each of the 15 T cell receptor beta chains below was sequenced from the same sample in a study of T cell repertoires in cytomegalovirus infection. TCRdb re-called the reads with MiXCR, one entry per CDR3 protein. The data contain roughly 300,000 distinct CDR3 sequences, 9.5% of them singletons. Material: PBMCs. These receptors came from a human donor in good health (CMV status not recorded). Some clones in this sample may be carry-over from other donors' samples.

This clonotype was found a few times. V and J are TRBV19 and TRBJ1-6; D is possibly TRBD1 (5 bases). The ends were cut back, 7 bases at V and 10 bases at J, with 20 bases in the middle. CDR3 length: 15 residues. CDR1 and CDR2 from the germline V gene are LNHDA and SQIVND (reference sequence). As DNA, the CDR3 is TGTGCCAGTACAGGGAACTCAGTCTTTGGCTCACCCCTCCACTTT. The encoded protein is CASTGNSVFGSPLHF. The entire variable domain, with the rest obtained from reference TRBV19 and TRBJ1-6, is as follows: DGGITQSPKYLFRKEGQNVTLSCEQNLNHDAMYWYRQDPGQGLRLIYYSQIVNDFQKGDIAEGYSVSREKKESFPLTVTSAQKNPTAFYLCASTGNSVFGSPLHFGNGTRLTVT.

This clonotype was seen only a few times. The chain employs TRBV7-3 and TRBJ2-1; 8 bases fit TRBD2. V was pared by 4 bases and J by 7 bases, with 12 bases of the junction left unmatched. The CDR3 covers 16 residues. Germline V CDR1 and CDR2: SGHTA, FQGTGA. This CDR3 reads CASSYPRGGANNEQFF. The DNA for the CDR3 is TGTGCCAGCAGCTACCCCCGGGGGGGGGCCAATAATGAGCAGTTCTTC.

Ten or more counts support this clonotype. The chain carries TRBV7-2 and TRBJ2-2, with D uncertain. Germline assignment: CDR1 SGHTA and CDR2 FQGNSA. This CDR3 is 15 amino acids long. Between the trimmed V and J ends, which lost 5 bases and 2 bases, there was a span of 12 bases. As DNA, the CDR3 is TGTGCCAGCAGCCGTTTTGCCAGCAACACCGGGGAGCTGTTTTTT. Translated, it gives CASSRFASNTGELFF.

The J gene is TRBJ2-7, the V gene TRBV3-1; D gene uncertain. The CDR3 is made up of 15 amino acids. Germline lookup yields CDR1 LGHDT and CDR2 YNNKEL (reference sequence). V lost 0 bases and J 3 bases, leaving 12 bases between the germline ends. The CDR3 protein is CASSQDRSRYYEQYF. Written as DNA, the CDR3 is TGTGCCAGCAGCCAAGATCGGTCCCGTTACTACGAGCAGTACTTC.

This clonotype appeared a few times. The chain uses TRBV19 and TRBJ2-2; 12 positions match TRBD2. The CDR3 runs 18 residues. J lost 2 bases, V lost 10 bases, and 14 bases had no gene match. CDR1 is LNHDA and CDR2 is SQIVND in the germline V gene (reference sequence). The CDR3 here is CATRAGLAGGINTGELFF. The DNA for the CDR3 is TGTGCCACCCGAGCGGGGCTAGCGGGAGGGATAAACACCGGGGAGCTGTTTTTT.

This clonotype was seen a few times. The CDR3 loop reads CATYDTGETGELFF. CDR3 DNA: TGTGCCACCTACGACACAGGGGAAACCGGGGAGCTGTTTTTT. The rearrangement links TRBV6-6 to TRBJ2-2; 7 nucleotides align to TRBD1. Trimming cost V 10 bases and J 5 bases; bases outside gene matches: 10. The CDR3 contains 14 residues. Germline CDR1 is MNHNY and CDR2 is SVGAGI (reference sequence).

This clonotype came up once. DNA of the CDR3: TGTGCCAGCAGATCCCGGGACAGGCCGTACAATGAGCAGTTCTTC. Residues: CASRSRDRPYNEQFF. This rearrangement joins TRBV5-6 to TRBJ2-1; 8 bases match TRBD1. The germline V gene has CDR1 SGHDT and CDR2 YYEEEE. The CDR3 contains 15 residues. V lost 5 bases, J lost 4 bases, and 8 bases stayed unmatched.

This clonotype was seen ten or more times. The chain uses TRBV12-3 or TRBV12-4 and TRBJ1-3; D possibly corresponds to TRBD1 (5 bases). This CDR3 region has 15 residues. The V end lost 6 bases, the J end lost 2 bases, and 14 bases lay between the germline ends. For the CDR3, the DNA is TGTGCCAGCAGAGAAAGGGGATCCCCTGGAAACACCATATATTTT. The encoded protein is CASRERGSPGNTIYF.

This clonotype was recorded at least ten times. This chain uses TRBV7-2 with TRBJ2-7; 10 bases agree with TRBD2. After removal of 4 bases from V and 2 bases from J, the junction contained 14 bases not matched to a gene. Looked up from germline, CDR1 is SGHTA and CDR2 is FQGNSA. The CDR3 spans 18 residues. CDR3 in DNA: TGTGCCAGCAGCTCCAGGGGTGATCTAGCGGGAGAGGCCTACGAGCAGTACTTC. This translates into CASSSRGDLAGEAYEQYF.

This clonotype came up a few times. The chain carries TRBV28 and TRBJ2-7; D is undetermined. V was shortened by 3 bases and J by 0 bases, with 9 bases between the two germline ends. The CDR3 runs to 14 residues. The germline CDR1 and CDR2 sequences are MDHEN and SYDVKM. The CDR3 sequence: CASSLTRSSYEQYF. In nucleotides, the CDR3 is TGTGCCAGCAGTTTGACCAGGAGCTCCTACGAGCAGTACTTC.

This chain links TRBV10-3 with TRBJ1-1; 9 positions match TRBD1. The trim removed 2 bases at V and 5 bases at J, leaving 6 bases unmatched. CDR1 is ENHRY, CDR2 SYGVKD, per germline. The CDR3 is 15 residues long. CDR3 sequence reads: CAISEATGGRTEAFF. The CDR3 DNA reads as TGTGCCATCAGTGAGGCGACAGGGGGAAGGACTGAAGCTTTCTTT.

The table lists this clonotype with many counts. This chain connects TRBV6-2 or TRBV6-3 to TRBJ1-5, with no clear D. V was cut by 4 bases and J by 2 bases, with 15 bases left in between. Germline V gene sequence: CDR1 MNHEY, CDR2 SVGEGT. CDR3 length: 16 amino acids. CDR3 residues: CASSSYEEFRNQPQHF. The DNA for the CDR3 is TGTGCCAGCAGTTCCTACGAGGAGTTTCGCAATCAGCCCCAGCATTTT.

The table lists this clonotype with a few counts. The chain combines TRBV7-6 with TRBJ1-3; 12 positions agree with TRBD1. The trim removed 4 bases at V and 3 bases at J, leaving 4 bases unmatched. The germline V gene encodes CDR1 SGHVS and CDR2 FNYEAQ. The CDR3 consists of 16 residues. CDR3 in DNA: TGTGCCAGCAGCTCAGGGACAGGGGGCATTGGAAACACCATATATTTT. As protein: CASSSGTGGIGNTIYF.

The chain employs TRBV24-1 and TRBJ2-3; D uncertain. Trimming cost V 4 bases and J 4 bases, with 8 bases left between them. CDR1 and CDR2 (germline): KGHDR, SFDVKD. The CDR3 consists of 13 residues. The CDR3 DNA is TGTGCCACCAGTGACCCGACGGCAGATACGCAGTATTTT. Protein sequence: CATSDPTADTQYF.

The CDR3 bases are TGTGCCAGCCTAACAGGGTACTCTGAAGCTTTCTTT. Protein sequence: CASLTGYSEAFF. The genes are TRBV6-2 or TRBV6-3 and TRBJ1-1, with D perhaps matching TRBD1 (6 bases). Germline CDR1 and CDR2: MNHEY and SVGEGT. The CDR3 spans 12 residues. The V gene lost 8 bases and the J gene lost 6 bases, with 13 bases spanning the gap.